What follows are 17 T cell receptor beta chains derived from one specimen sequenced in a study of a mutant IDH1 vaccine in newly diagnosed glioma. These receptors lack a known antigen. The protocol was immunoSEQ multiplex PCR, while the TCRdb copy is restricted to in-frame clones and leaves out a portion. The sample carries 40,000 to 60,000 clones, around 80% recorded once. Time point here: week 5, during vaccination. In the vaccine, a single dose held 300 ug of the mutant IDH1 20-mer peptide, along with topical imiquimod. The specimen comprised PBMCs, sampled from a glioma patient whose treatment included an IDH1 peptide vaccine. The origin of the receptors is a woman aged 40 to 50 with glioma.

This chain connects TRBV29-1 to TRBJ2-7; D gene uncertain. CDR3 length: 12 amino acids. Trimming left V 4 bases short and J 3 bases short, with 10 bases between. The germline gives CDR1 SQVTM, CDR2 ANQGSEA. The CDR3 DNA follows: TGCAGCGTTGTATCCGGCCGCTACGAGCAGTACTTC. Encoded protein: CSVVSGRYEQYF.

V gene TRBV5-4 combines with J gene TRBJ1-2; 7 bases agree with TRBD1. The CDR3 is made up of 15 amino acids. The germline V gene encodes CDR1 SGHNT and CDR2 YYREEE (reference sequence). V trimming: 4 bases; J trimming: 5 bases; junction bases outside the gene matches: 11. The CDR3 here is CASSPRRGLEYGYTF. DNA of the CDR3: TGTGCCAGCAGCCCCCGGAGGGGGCTGGAATATGGCTACACCTTC.

The CDR3 spells CASGHRGANTGELFF. For the CDR3, the DNA is TGTGCCAGCGGCCACAGGGGCGCGAACACCGGGGAGCTGTTTTTT. V gene TRBV6-6 combines with J gene TRBJ2-2; 7 positions agree with TRBD1. Germline values: CDR1 MNHNY, CDR2 SVGAGI (reference sequence). The CDR3 has 15 residues. Trimming at V came to 8 bases and at J to 0 bases, leaving 6 bases not matched to a gene.

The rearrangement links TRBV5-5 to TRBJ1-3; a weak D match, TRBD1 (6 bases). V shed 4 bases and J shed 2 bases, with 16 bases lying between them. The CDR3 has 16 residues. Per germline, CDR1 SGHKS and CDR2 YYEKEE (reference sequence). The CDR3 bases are TGTGCCAGCAGCCAGGAGCCTACAGGGACTGGAAACACCATATATTTT. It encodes CASSQEPTGTGNTIYF.

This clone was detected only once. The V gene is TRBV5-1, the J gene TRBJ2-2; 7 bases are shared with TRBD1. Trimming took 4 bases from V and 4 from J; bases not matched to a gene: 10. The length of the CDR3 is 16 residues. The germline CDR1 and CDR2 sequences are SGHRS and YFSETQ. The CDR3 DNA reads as TGCGCCAGCAGCGTTGTACAGGGGAAGAGCACCGGGGAGCTGTTTTTT. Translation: CASSVVQGKSTGELFF.

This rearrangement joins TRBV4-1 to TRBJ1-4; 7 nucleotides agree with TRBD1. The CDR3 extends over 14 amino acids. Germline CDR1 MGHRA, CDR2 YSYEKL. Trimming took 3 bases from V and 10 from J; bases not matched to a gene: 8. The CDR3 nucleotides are TGCGCCAGCAGCCATTCGACAGGGAGGAGAAAACTGTTTTTT. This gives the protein CASSHSTGRRKLFF.

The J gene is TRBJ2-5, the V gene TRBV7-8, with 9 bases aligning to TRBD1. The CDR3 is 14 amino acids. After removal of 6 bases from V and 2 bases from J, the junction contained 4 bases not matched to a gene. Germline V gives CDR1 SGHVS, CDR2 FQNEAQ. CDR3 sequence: CASRRGTGQETQYF. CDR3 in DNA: TGTGCCAGCAGACGGGGGACAGGGCAAGAGACCCAGTACTTC.

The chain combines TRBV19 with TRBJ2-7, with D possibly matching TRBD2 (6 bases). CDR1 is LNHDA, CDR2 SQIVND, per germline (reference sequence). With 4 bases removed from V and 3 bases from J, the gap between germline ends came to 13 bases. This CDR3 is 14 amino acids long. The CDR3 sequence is CASSTPGLIYEQYF. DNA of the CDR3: TGTGCCAGTAGTACTCCGGGACTGATCTACGAGCAGTACTTC.

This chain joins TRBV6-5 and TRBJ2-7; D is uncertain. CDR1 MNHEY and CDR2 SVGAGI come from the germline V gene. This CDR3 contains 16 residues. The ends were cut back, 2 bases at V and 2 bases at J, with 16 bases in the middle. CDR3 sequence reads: CASSYVTGWGTYEQYF. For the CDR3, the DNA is TGTGCCAGCAGTTACGTAACTGGCTGGGGTACCTACGAGCAGTACTTC.

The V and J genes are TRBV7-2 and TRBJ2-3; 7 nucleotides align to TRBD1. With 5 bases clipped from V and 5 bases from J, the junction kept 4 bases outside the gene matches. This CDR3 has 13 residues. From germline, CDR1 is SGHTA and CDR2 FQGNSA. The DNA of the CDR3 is TGTGCCAGCAGCATGGACAGGAGAGATACGCAGTATTTT. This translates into CASSMDRRDTQYF.

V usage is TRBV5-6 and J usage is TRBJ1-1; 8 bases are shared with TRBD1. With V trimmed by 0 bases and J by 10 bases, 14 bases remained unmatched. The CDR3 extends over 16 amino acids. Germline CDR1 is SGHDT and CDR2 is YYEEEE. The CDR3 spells CASSLGGQVFTRGAFF. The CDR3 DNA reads TGTGCCAGCAGCTTGGGGGGACAGGTCTTCACCCGGGGAGCTTTCTTT.

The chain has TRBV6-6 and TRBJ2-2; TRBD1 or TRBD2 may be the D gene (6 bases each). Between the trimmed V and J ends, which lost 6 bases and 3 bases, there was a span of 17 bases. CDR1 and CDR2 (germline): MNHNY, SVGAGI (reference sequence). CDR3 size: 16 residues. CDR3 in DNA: TGTGCCAGCAGCCGGAGGGGCCCAGGGGACACCGGGGAGCTGTTTTTT. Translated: CASSRRGPGDTGELFF.

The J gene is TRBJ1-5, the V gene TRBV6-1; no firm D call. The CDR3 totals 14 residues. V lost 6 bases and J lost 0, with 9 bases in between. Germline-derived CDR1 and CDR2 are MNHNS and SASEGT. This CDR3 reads CASRRPNSNQPQHF. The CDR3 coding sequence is TGTGCCAGCAGGAGGCCGAATAGCAATCAGCCCCAGCATTTT.

The CDR3 DNA sequence: TGTGCCAGCAGCTCCGGACAGGGGGGTTATGAAAAACTGTTTTTT. It translates to CASSSGQGGYEKLFF. The V gene is TRBV11-2, the J gene TRBJ1-4; TRBD1 matches 10 bases. J was trimmed by 6 bases and V by 4 bases; bases with no gene match: 5. The germline V gene has CDR1 SGHAT and CDR2 FQNNGV. This CDR3 comprises 15 residues.

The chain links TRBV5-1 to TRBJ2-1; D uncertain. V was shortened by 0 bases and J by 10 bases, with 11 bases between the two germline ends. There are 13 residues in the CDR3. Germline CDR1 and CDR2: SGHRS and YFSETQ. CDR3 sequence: CASSLARQSEQFF. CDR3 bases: TGCGCCAGCAGCTTGGCCCGGCAAAGCGAGCAGTTCTTC.

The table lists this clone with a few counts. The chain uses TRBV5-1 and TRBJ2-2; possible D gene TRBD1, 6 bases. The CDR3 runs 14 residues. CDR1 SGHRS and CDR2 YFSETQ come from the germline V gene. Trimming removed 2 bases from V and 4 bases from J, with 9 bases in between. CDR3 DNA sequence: TGCGCCAGCAGCTTACAGGGTGGCACCGGGGAGCTGTTTTTT. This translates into CASSLQGGTGELFF.

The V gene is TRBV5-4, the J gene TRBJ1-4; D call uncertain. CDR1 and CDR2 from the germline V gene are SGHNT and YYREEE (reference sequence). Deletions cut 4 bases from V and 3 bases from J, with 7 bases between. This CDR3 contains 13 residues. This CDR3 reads CASSPRPNEKLFF. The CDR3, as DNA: TGTGCCAGCAGCCCGCGTCCTAATGAAAAACTGTTTTTT.